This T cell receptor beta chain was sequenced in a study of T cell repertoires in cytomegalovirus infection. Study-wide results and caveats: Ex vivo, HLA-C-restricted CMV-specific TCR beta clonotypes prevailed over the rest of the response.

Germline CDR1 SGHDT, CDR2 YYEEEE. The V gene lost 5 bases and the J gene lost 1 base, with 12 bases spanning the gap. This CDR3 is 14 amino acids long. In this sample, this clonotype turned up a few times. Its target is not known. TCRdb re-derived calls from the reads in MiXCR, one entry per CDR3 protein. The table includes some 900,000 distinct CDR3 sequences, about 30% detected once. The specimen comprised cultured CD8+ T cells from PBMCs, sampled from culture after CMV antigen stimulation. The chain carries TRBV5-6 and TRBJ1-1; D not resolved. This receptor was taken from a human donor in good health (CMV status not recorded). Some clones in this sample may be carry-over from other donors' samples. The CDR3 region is CASSSATTNTEAFF. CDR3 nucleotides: TGTGCCAGCAGTTCAGCGACTACGAACACTGAAGCTTTCTTT.